Following are 9 T cell receptor beta chains from one sample sequenced in a study of blood T cell repertoires in COVID-19. Data came from immunoSEQ multiplex PCR; TCRdb stores just in-frame clones and leaves some out. The sample holds fewer than 95,000 clones; just over 85% are singletons and the top ten take roughly 5%. Sequencing was done on a sample of peripheral blood. The receptors originated from an elderly woman with acute or convalescent COVID-19.

This clone occurred once. This chain connects TRBV2 to TRBJ2-1, with 9 bases matching TRBD2. CDR1 and CDR2 from the germline V gene are SNHLY and FYNNEI. After removal of 4 bases from V and 3 bases from J, the junction contained 4 bases not matched to a gene. The CDR3 is 15 residues long. The CDR3: CASSAGLAVYNEQFF. DNA for the CDR3: TGTGCCAGCAGTGCGGGACTAGCAGTCTACAATGAGCAGTTCTTC.

This chain links TRBV2 with TRBJ2-7; 8 positions agree with TRBD2. CDR1 is SNHLY, CDR2 FYNNEI, per germline. With 8 bases clipped from V and 6 bases from J, the junction kept 6 bases outside the gene matches. The CDR3 loop spans 12 amino acids. CDR3 in DNA: TGTGCCAGCTCCGGGGGGGTGGCCGAGCAGTACTTC. The encoded protein is CASSGGVAEQYF.

This sequence joins TRBV30 and TRBJ1-2; the match to TRBD1 covers 9 bases. The CDR3 length is 13 residues. The trim removed 5 bases at V and 7 bases at J, leaving 8 bases unmatched. Germline V lookup: CDR1 GTSNPN, CDR2 SVGIG (reference sequence). The CDR3 here is CAWDLGTGSGYTF. DNA for the CDR3: TGTGCCTGGGACCTGGGGACAGGGAGTGGCTACACCTTC.

Details on this clone: A read error may produce the germline difference seen at one junction end. The chain joins TRBV11-1 to TRBJ2-5; 11 bases line up with TRBD1. Germline loops: CDR1 SGHAT, CDR2 FQDESV (reference sequence). CDR3 length equals 15 residues. CDR3 in amino acids: CASSRDRGGQGTQYF. CDR3 nucleotides: TGTGCCAGCAGCCGGGACAGGGGGGGCCAAGGGACCCAGTACTTC.

The genes are TRBV19 and TRBJ1-5; D is perhaps TRBD1 (6 bases). Trimming stripped 6 bases from V and 2 bases from J, with 23 bases between. The CDR3 is made up of 18 amino acids. Germline assignment: CDR1 LNHDA and CDR2 SQIVND (reference sequence). CDR3 residues: CASRLTGHLVDGNQPQHF. The CDR3 coding sequence is TGTGCCAGTAGACTCACGGGACACCTGGTTGATGGCAATCAGCCCCAGCATTTT.

J is TRBJ2-2 and V is TRBV5-1, with 7 bases identical to TRBD2. From germline, CDR1 is SGHRS and CDR2 YFSETQ. Losses at the gene ends were 4 bases for V and 3 bases for J; bases not matched to a gene: 0. The CDR3 runs to 13 residues. The CDR3 coding sequence is TGCGCCAGCAGCCGGGGGGACACCGGGGAGCTGTTTTTT. Its translation is CASSRGDTGELFF.

The V and J genes are TRBV10-3 and TRBJ2-6; TRBD2 matches at 12 bases. The CDR3 is 17 residues long. Germline CDR1 reads ENHRY; CDR2 reads SYGVKD. J lost 4 bases, V lost 6 bases, and 7 bases had no gene match. This chain's CDR3 is CAIRELAGGLGANVLTF. The CDR3, as DNA: TGTGCCATCAGGGAACTAGCGGGAGGACTGGGGGCCAACGTCCTGACTTTC.

The chain links TRBV4-2 to TRBJ2-2, with 10 positions matching TRBD1. The CDR3 is 15 amino acids. J gave up 6 bases and V 1 base, and 2 bases lay outside the gene matches. From germline, CDR1 is LGHNA and CDR2 YNFKEQ. For the CDR3, the DNA is TGTGCCAGCAGCCAAGCGGGACAGGGGTCCGGGGAGCTGTTTTTT. Residues: CASSQAGQGSGELFF.

This chain links TRBV30 with TRBJ2-7; 10 bases are a match to TRBD2. The CDR3 covers 15 residues. V was clipped by 3 bases and J by 0 bases; unmatched bases: 5. Per germline, CDR1 GTSNPN and CDR2 SVGIG (reference sequence). The CDR3 DNA is TGTGCCTGGAGACGAAGCGGGAGGGACTCCTACGAGCAGTACTTC. Translated: CAWRRSGRDSYEQYF.